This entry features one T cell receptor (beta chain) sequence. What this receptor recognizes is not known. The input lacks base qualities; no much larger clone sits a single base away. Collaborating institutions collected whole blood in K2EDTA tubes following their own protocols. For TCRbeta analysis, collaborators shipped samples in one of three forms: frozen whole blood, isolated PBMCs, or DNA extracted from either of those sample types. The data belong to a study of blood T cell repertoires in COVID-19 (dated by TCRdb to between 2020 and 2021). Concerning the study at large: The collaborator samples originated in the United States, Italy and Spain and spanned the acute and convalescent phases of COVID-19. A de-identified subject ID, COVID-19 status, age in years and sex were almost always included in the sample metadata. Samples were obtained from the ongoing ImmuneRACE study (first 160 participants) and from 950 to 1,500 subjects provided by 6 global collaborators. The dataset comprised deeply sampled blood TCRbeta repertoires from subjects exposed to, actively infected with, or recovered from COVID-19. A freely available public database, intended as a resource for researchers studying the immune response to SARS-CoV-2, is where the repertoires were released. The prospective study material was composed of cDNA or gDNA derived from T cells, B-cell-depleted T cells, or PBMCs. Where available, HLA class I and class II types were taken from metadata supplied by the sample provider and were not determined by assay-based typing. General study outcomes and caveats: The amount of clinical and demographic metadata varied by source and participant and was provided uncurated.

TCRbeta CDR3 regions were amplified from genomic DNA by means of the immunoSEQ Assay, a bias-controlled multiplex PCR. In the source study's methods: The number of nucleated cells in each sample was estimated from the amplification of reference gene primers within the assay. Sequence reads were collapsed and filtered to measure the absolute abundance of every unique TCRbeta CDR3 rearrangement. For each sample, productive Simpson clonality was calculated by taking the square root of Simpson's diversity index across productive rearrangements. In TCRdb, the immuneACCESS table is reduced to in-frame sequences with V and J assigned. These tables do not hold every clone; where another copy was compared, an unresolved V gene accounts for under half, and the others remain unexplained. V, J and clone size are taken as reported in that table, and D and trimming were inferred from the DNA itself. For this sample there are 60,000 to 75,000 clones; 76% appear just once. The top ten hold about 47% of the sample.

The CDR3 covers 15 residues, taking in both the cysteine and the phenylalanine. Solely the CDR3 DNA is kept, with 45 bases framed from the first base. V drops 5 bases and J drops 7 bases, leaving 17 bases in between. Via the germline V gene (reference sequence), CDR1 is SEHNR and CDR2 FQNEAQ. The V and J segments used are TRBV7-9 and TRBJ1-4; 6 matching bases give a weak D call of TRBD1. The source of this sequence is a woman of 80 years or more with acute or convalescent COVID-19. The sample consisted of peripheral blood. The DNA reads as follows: TGTGCCAGCAGCCCCCGGGACACAACCAGTGAAAAACTGTTTTTT. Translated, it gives CASSPRDTTSEKLFF.